Below are 11 T cell receptor beta chains sequenced from a single sample in a study of PD-1 blockade in classical Hodgkin lymphoma. Method: immunoSEQ multiplex PCR; TCRdb's copy keeps in-frame clones and lacks some. The sample comprises 50,000 or so clones, 85% to 95% of which are singletons, and under 11% rests with the top ten. Each of the patients experienced relapse following autologous stem cell transplantation, and their brentuximab vedotin exposure differed. Specimen: peripheral blood mononuclear cells (PBMCs), collected before the second cycle of nivolumab. These TCRs come from a human donor with classical Hodgkin lymphoma.

This sequence joins TRBV7-8 and TRBJ2-5; D may be TRBD2 (5 bases). The CDR3 has 15 amino acids. Between the trimmed V and J ends, which lost 2 bases and 4 bases, there was a span of 14 bases. Looked up from germline, CDR1 is SGHVS and CDR2 is FQNEAQ. CDR3 region: CASSLLGGPGETQYF. The CDR3 nucleotides read TGTGCCAGCAGCTTATTAGGCGGGCCTGGAGAGACCCAGTACTTC.

V gene TRBV5-1 combines with J gene TRBJ2-3, with TRBD2 identical over 9 bases. V trimming: 3 bases; J trimming: 3 bases; junction bases outside the gene matches: 8. The length of the CDR3 is 16 residues. Germline V gene data show CDR1 as SGHRS and CDR2 as YFSETQ. CDR3 protein: CASSSWGREGTDTQYF. In nucleotides, the CDR3 is TGCGCCAGCAGCTCCTGGGGGCGGGAGGGGACAGATACGCAGTATTTT.

A note on this clone: The junction departs from the called germline gene at one end, perhaps through a read error. The rearrangement links TRBV19 to TRBJ2-3; no firm D call. CDR3 length: 12 amino acids. CDR1 and CDR2 (germline): LNHDA, SQIVND (reference sequence). CDR3 amino acids: CASSLDTDTQYF. The CDR3 DNA sequence: TGTGCCAGTAGTTTAGACACAGATACGCAGTATTTT.

The CDR3: CASGFPNSGLAGIEQFF. CDR3 nucleotide sequence: TGTGCTAGTGGTTTCCCGAACTCGGGACTAGCGGGGATTGAGCAGTTCTTC. This rearrangement joins TRBV12-5 to TRBJ2-1; 13 nucleotides match TRBD2. Looked up from germline, CDR1 is LGHNT and CDR2 is FRNRAP. After removal of 3 bases from V and 9 bases from J, the junction contained 11 bases not matched to a gene. The CDR3 length is 17 residues.

CDR3 coding DNA: TGTGCCAGCAGTGAATGGCTAGCGGGAGCTGAGCAGTTCTTC. Translating gives CASSEWLAGAEQFF. The rearrangement uses TRBV2 and TRBJ2-1; 10 bases align to TRBD2. CDR1 and CDR2 from the germline V gene are SNHLY and FYNNEI. CDR3 length: 14 amino acids. V lost 2 bases and J lost 9; bases outside the gene matches: 4.

The chain has TRBV30 and TRBJ2-7; a weak D match, TRBD1 (5 bases). The CDR3 is 14 amino acids. Germline V lookup: CDR1 GTSNPN, CDR2 SVGIG (reference sequence). The V end lost 1 base, the J end lost 3 bases, and 13 bases lay between the germline ends. CDR3 protein: CAWSAPGFFYEQYF. The CDR3 DNA sequence: TGTGCCTGGAGTGCCCCAGGGTTTTTCTACGAGCAGTACTTC.

The rearrangement links TRBV7-6 to TRBJ2-7, with no clear D. This CDR3 comprises 12 residues. Germline V gives CDR1 SGHVS, CDR2 FNYEAQ. V shed 5 bases and J shed 2 bases, with 7 bases lying between them. CDR3 coding DNA: TGTGCCAGCAGCCAAGACACCTACGAGCAGTACTTC. The encoded protein is CASSQDTYEQYF.

The chain recombines TRBV7-8 with TRBJ2-7, with no clear D. Trimming shortened V by 5 bases and J by 1 base, and 12 bases separated the two germline ends. The CDR3 is made up of 14 amino acids. Germline V CDR1 and CDR2: SGHVS, FQNEAQ. The CDR3 region is CASSPADLSYEQYF. CDR3 nucleotide sequence: TGTGCCAGCAGCCCCGCCGACCTGTCCTACGAGCAGTACTTC. The full variable domain, completed using reference TRBV7-8 and TRBJ2-7, is GAGVSQSPRYKVAKRGQDVALRCDPISGHVSLFWYQQALGQGPEFLTYFQNEAQLDKSGLPSDRFFAERPEGSVSTLKIQRTQQEDSAVYLCASSPADLSYEQYFGPGTRLTVT.

The chain combines TRBV5-6 with TRBJ2-5, with unresolved D. This CDR3 spans 16 amino acids. The ends were cut back, 5 bases at V and 1 base at J, with 18 bases in the middle. Germline CDR1 and CDR2: SGHDT and YYEEEE. CDR3 residues: CASRPGRPQTQETQYF. The CDR3 coding sequence is TGTGCCAGCAGGCCCGGTCGGCCCCAAACCCAAGAGACCCAGTACTTC.

V and J are TRBV30 and TRBJ1-5; TRBD1 is a possible D gene (6 bases). CDR1 and CDR2 (germline): GTSNPN, SVGIG (reference sequence). The V end was cut by 0 bases, the J end by 6 bases, with 12 bases between. The CDR3 totals 14 residues. The CDR3 sequence is CAWSVGGAGQPQHF. The DNA for the CDR3 is TGTGCCTGGAGTGTTGGGGGGGCGGGTCAGCCCCAGCATTTT.

This chain connects TRBV27 to TRBJ2-7; TRBD1 matches at 8 bases. J gave up 3 bases and V 1 base, and 2 bases lay outside the gene matches. The CDR3 is made up of 14 amino acids. Looked up from germline, CDR1 is MNHEY and CDR2 is SMNVEV (reference sequence). The CDR3 DNA sequence: TGTGCCAGCAGTTTATACAGGGGGTTCTACGAGCAGTACTTC. As protein: CASSLYRGFYEQYF.